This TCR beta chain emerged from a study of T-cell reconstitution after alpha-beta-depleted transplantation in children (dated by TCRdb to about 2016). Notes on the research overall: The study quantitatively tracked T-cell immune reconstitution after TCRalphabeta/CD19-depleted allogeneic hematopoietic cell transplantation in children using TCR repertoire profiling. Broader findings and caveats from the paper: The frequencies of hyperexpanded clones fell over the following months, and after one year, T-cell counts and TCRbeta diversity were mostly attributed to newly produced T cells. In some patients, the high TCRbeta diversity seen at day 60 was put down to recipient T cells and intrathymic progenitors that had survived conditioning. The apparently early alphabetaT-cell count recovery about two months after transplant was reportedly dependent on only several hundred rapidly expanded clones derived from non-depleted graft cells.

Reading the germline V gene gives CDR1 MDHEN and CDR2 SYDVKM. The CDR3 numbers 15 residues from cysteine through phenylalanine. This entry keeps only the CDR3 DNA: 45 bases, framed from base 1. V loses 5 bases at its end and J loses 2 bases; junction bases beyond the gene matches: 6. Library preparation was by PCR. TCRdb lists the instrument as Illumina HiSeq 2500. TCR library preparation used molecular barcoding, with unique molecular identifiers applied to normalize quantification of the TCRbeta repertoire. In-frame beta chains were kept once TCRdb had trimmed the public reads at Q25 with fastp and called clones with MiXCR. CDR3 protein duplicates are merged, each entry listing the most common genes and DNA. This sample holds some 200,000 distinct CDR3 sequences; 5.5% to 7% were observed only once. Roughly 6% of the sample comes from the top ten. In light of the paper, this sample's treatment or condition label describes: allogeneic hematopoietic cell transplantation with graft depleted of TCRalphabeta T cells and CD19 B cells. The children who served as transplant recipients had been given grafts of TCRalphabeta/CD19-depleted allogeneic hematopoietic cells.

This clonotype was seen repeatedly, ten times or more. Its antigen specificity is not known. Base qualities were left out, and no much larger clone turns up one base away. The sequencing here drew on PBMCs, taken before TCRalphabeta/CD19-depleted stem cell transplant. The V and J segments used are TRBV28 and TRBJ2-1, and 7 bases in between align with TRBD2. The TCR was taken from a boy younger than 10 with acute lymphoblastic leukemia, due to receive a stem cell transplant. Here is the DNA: TGTGCCAGCAGTAGCGCACTAGCGACCTACAATGAGCAGTTCTTC. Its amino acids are CASSSALATYNEQFF.